This is a list of T cell receptor beta chains from one sample in a study of blood T cell repertoires in COVID-19. Libraries were prepared by immunoSEQ multiplex PCR; TCRdb keeps only in-frame clonotypes and omits some of them. The sample has about 310,000 clones, around 90% seen once; the top ten hold 1%. Sequencing used peripheral blood. The receptor set was obtained from a woman in her 40s with COVID-19, enrolled during active disease. Both conserved end residues are part of each CDR3. A D gene is named only where the DNA matches it firmly.

cdr3_length | j_call | d_call | v_call | cdr3_aa
14 | TRBJ1-3 | . | TRBV5-1 | CASSLGLAGNTIYF
16 | TRBJ2-1 | . | TRBV4-2 | CASSQAAKSSYNEQFF
16 | TRBJ1-4 | TRBD1 | TRBV10-1 | CASSGPPGGPNEKLFF
14 | TRBJ1-5 | . | TRBV2 | CASSIQGSNQPQHF
16 | TRBJ1-3 | TRBD1 | TRBV5-8 | CASSPRQGATGNTIYF
14 | TRBJ1-5 | TRBD1 | TRBV6-6 | CATKTGTGIQPQHF
13 | TRBJ2-5 | . | TRBV19 | CASAPGASETQYF
14 | TRBJ2-3 | TRBD2 | TRBV30 | CAWSDGGAADTQYF
16 | TRBJ2-5 | TRBD2 | TRBV9 | CASSVEGSGRAETQYF
15 | TRBJ1-5 | TRBD1 | TRBV6-5 | CASRRQGINDQPQHF
12 | TRBJ1-1 | . | TRBV3-1/TRBV3-2 | CASSQVGGRGFF
14 | TRBJ1-2 | . | TRBV28 | CASIPVPGVDGYTF
15 | TRBJ2-7 | TRBD1 | TRBV6-5 | CASSSTGTGSYEQYF
14 | TRBJ1-2 | TRBD1 | TRBV5-6 | CASSFPGTGFGYTF
12 | TRBJ1-2 | . | TRBV28 | CASSPNREGYTF
15 | TRBJ1-1 | . | TRBV9 | CASSSPRGQNSEAFF
14 | TRBJ2-5 | . | TRBV24-1 | CATSDFRGAETQYF